The rows below give T cell receptor beta chains drawn from one sample of a study of blood T cell repertoires in COVID-19. Generated by immunoSEQ multiplex PCR, the TCRdb table keeps only in-frame clones and is missing some. The sample has about 230,000 clones; 80% to 90% are singletons. The sequenced sample consisted of peripheral blood. These receptors all come from a man aged 50 to 60 with COVID-19, enrolled during active disease. Both conserved end residues are part of each CDR3. A D gene is named only where the DNA matches it firmly. Where a row states a size, it is once, few, many or the class of an expanded clone; other rows omit it.

d_call: NA; v_call: TRBV5-6; j_call: TRBJ2-1; clone_size: NA; cdr3_aa: CASSLGSEQFF; cdr3_nt: TGTGCCAGCAGCTTGGGCAGTGAGCAGTTCTTC
d_call: NA; v_call: TRBV7-2; j_call: TRBJ2-3; clone_size: NA; cdr3_aa: CASLRGDSPTDTQYF; cdr3_nt: TGTGCCAGCCTGCGCGGGGACTCCCCCACAGATACGCAGTATTTT
d_call: NA; v_call: TRBV7-2; j_call: TRBJ1-4; clone_size: NA; cdr3_aa: CASSLIGSGEKLFF; cdr3_nt: TGTGCCAGCAGCTTAATTGGGTCGGGGGAAAAACTGTTTTTT
d_call: NA; v_call: TRBV24-1; j_call: TRBJ2-3; clone_size: NA; cdr3_aa: CATSDPYVSPDTQYF; cdr3_nt: TGTGCCACCAGCGACCCATACGTTAGCCCAGATACGCAGTATTTT
d_call: NA; v_call: TRBV6-2/TRBV6-3; j_call: TRBJ1-5; clone_size: once; cdr3_aa: CASSHGGYQPQHF; cdr3_nt: TGTGCCAGCAGCCACGGGGGGTATCAGCCCCAGCATTTT
d_call: NA; v_call: TRBV11-1; j_call: TRBJ2-7; clone_size: few; cdr3_aa: CASSLEGGTYEQYF; cdr3_nt: TGTGCCAGCAGCTTAGAAGGCGGAACCTACGAGCAGTACTTC
d_call: NA; v_call: TRBV10-2; j_call: TRBJ1-6; clone_size: few; cdr3_aa: CASSATGFSPLHF; cdr3_nt: TGCGCCAGCAGTGCAACAGGGTTTTCACCCCTCCACTTT
d_call: NA; v_call: TRBV19; j_call: TRBJ1-5; clone_size: NA; cdr3_aa: CASSLVRAWNQPQHF; cdr3_nt: TGTGCCAGTAGCCTAGTCAGGGCTTGGAATCAGCCCCAGCATTTT
d_call: NA; v_call: TRBV7-6; j_call: TRBJ2-2; clone_size: NA; cdr3_aa: CASSLVPLNTGELFF; cdr3_nt: TGTGCCAGCAGCTTAGTTCCACTTAACACCGGGGAGCTGTTTTTT
d_call: NA; v_call: TRBV30; j_call: TRBJ1-5; clone_size: NA; cdr3_aa: CAWSVRAGEQPQHF; cdr3_nt: TGTGCCTGGAGTGTACGGGCAGGGGAACAGCCCCAGCATTTT
d_call: TRBD2; v_call: TRBV2; j_call: TRBJ2-1; clone_size: NA; cdr3_aa: CASGKSGSSYNEQFF; cdr3_nt: TGTGCCAGCGGGAAAAGCGGGAGCTCCTACAATGAGCAGTTCTTC
d_call: NA; v_call: TRBV27; j_call: TRBJ2-7; clone_size: NA; cdr3_aa: CASSLTDGAYEQYF; cdr3_nt: TGTGCCAGCAGTTTAACAGACGGTGCCTACGAGCAGTACTTC
d_call: NA; v_call: TRBV21-1; j_call: TRBJ2-4; clone_size: once; cdr3_aa: CASSKETGRLAKNIQYF; cdr3_nt: TGTGCCAGCAGCAAAGAGACAGGGAGACTAGCCAAAAACATTCAGTACTTC
d_call: NA; v_call: TRBV18; j_call: TRBJ1-3; clone_size: NA; cdr3_aa: CASFPNRASSGNTIYF; cdr3_nt: TGTGCCAGCTTCCCAAACAGGGCCAGCTCTGGAAACACCATATATTTT
d_call: TRBD1; v_call: TRBV28; j_call: TRBJ1-5; clone_size: NA; cdr3_aa: CASSLMGQGIHQPQHF; cdr3_nt: TGTGCCAGCAGTTTAATGGGACAGGGCATCCACCAGCCCCAGCATTTT
d_call: TRBD1; v_call: TRBV5-4; j_call: TRBJ2-3; clone_size: NA; cdr3_aa: CASTAGRGQGTDTQYF; cdr3_nt: TGTGCCAGCACCGCCGGGCGGGGACAGGGAACAGATACGCAGTATTTT
d_call: NA; v_call: TRBV6-4; j_call: TRBJ1-2; clone_size: NA; cdr3_aa: CASSDSAGGGYTF; cdr3_nt: TGTGCCAGCAGTGACTCAGCGGGCGGTGGCTACACCTTC
d_call: NA; v_call: TRBV18; j_call: TRBJ2-1; clone_size: NA; cdr3_aa: CASSPGTLYNEQFF; cdr3_nt: TGTGCCAGCTCACCCGGGACTCTCTACAATGAGCAGTTCTTC
d_call: NA; v_call: TRBV10-3; j_call: TRBJ1-1; clone_size: NA; cdr3_aa: CAISESWTQGQLNTEAFF; cdr3_nt: TGTGCCATCAGTGAGTCTTGGACCCAGGGACAACTGAACACTGAAGCTTTCTTT
d_call: TRBD2; v_call: TRBV24-1; j_call: TRBJ2-1; clone_size: NA; cdr3_aa: CATSDPGRGLRGIDEQFF; cdr3_nt: TGTGCCACCAGTGATCCAGGGAGGGGTCTTCGCGGGATCGATGAGCAGTTCTTC
d_call: TRBD2; v_call: TRBV19; j_call: TRBJ2-1; clone_size: NA; cdr3_aa: CASSSLAGSNEQFF; cdr3_nt: TGTGCCAGTAGTTCGCTAGCGGGATCGAATGAGCAGTTCTTC
d_call: TRBD1; v_call: TRBV3-1/TRBV3-2; j_call: TRBJ2-7; clone_size: once; cdr3_aa: CASSPRGQGAREQYF; cdr3_nt: TGTGCCAGCAGCCCCCGTGGACAGGGTGCTCGGGAGCAGTACTTC
d_call: TRBD2; v_call: TRBV19; j_call: TRBJ2-7; clone_size: NA; cdr3_aa: CASSPSPSGSSIYEQYF; cdr3_nt: TGTGCCAGTAGTCCAAGCCCTAGCGGGAGTTCGATCTACGAGCAGTACTTC
d_call: NA; v_call: TRBV4-3; j_call: TRBJ1-2; clone_size: NA; cdr3_aa: CASSQDIGGLSGYTF; cdr3_nt: TGCGCCAGCAGCCAAGATATCGGGGGGCTCAGTGGCTACACCTTC
d_call: NA; v_call: TRBV7-9; j_call: TRBJ1-1; clone_size: NA; cdr3_aa: CASSLLEEAFF; cdr3_nt: TGTGCCAGCAGCTTACTTGAGGAAGCTTTCTTT
d_call: TRBD1; v_call: TRBV28; j_call: TRBJ1-2; clone_size: NA; cdr3_aa: CASSSHRGYGYTF; cdr3_nt: TGTGCCAGCAGTTCCCACAGGGGATATGGCTACACCTTC
d_call: TRBD1; v_call: TRBV20-1; j_call: TRBJ1-6; clone_size: NA; cdr3_aa: CSASKQGARNSPLHF; cdr3_nt: TGCAGTGCTAGTAAACAGGGGGCGCGTAATTCACCCCTCCACTTT
d_call: NA; v_call: TRBV12-5; j_call: TRBJ2-1; clone_size: NA; cdr3_aa: CASGPDGGRKSRNEQFF; cdr3_nt: TGTGCTAGTGGTCCGGACGGGGGGCGGAAAAGTCGGAATGAGCAGTTCTTC
d_call: NA; v_call: TRBV5-6; j_call: TRBJ1-1; clone_size: NA; cdr3_aa: CASSLSRDSNTEAFF; cdr3_nt: TGTGCCAGCAGCTTGTCTAGGGACTCGAACACTGAAGCTTTCTTT
d_call: NA; v_call: TRBV3-1/TRBV3-2; j_call: TRBJ2-5; clone_size: NA; cdr3_aa: CASSQTTVQETQYF; cdr3_nt: TGTGCCAGCAGCCAAACGACAGTTCAAGAGACCCAGTACTTC
d_call: TRBD1; v_call: TRBV30; j_call: TRBJ2-7; clone_size: NA; cdr3_aa: CAWSVQQGAREQYF; cdr3_nt: TGTGCCTGGAGTGTACAACAGGGGGCCCGTGAGCAGTACTTC
d_call: TRBD2; v_call: TRBV7-2; j_call: TRBJ2-7; clone_size: NA; cdr3_aa: CASSLFERGTYEQYF; cdr3_nt: TGTGCCAGCAGCTTATTTGAGCGGGGAACCTACGAGCAGTACTTC
d_call: TRBD1; v_call: TRBV6-2/TRBV6-3; j_call: TRBJ1-2; clone_size: NA; cdr3_aa: CASSRPDRDDSGYTF; cdr3_nt: TGTGCCAGCAGCCGCCCGGACAGGGACGATTCTGGCTACACCTTC
d_call: TRBD1; v_call: TRBV28; j_call: TRBJ2-7; clone_size: once; cdr3_aa: CASSLDRVANEQYF; cdr3_nt: TGTGCCAGCAGTCTAGACAGGGTGGCGAACGAGCAGTACTTC
d_call: TRBD1; v_call: TRBV5-1; j_call: TRBJ1-4; clone_size: few; cdr3_aa: CASSLTGGNEKLFF; cdr3_nt: TGCGCCAGCAGCTTGACAGGGGGTAATGAAAAACTGTTTTTT
d_call: NA; v_call: TRBV5-5; j_call: TRBJ1-6; clone_size: NA; cdr3_aa: CASRPAGTDGSPLHF; cdr3_nt: TGTGCCAGCAGACCCGCAGGAACAGACGGTTCACCCCTCCACTTT
d_call: NA; v_call: TRBV27; j_call: TRBJ1-1; clone_size: once; cdr3_aa: CASNHRVGTEAFF; cdr3_nt: TGTGCCAGCAATCACAGGGTGGGCACTGAAGCTTTCTTT
d_call: NA; v_call: TRBV14; j_call: TRBJ2-2; clone_size: NA; cdr3_aa: CASSQSSRVPHLTGELFF; cdr3_nt: TGTGCCAGCAGCCAATCGAGCAGGGTCCCACACCTCACCGGGGAGCTGTTTTTT
d_call: TRBD1; v_call: TRBV29-1; j_call: TRBJ1-1; clone_size: NA; cdr3_aa: CSVGAGGESTEAFF; cdr3_nt: TGCAGCGTTGGGGCAGGGGGCGAGAGCACTGAAGCTTTCTTT
d_call: TRBD1; v_call: TRBV29-1; j_call: TRBJ2-3; clone_size: NA; cdr3_aa: CSVGITGARGDTQYF; cdr3_nt: TGCAGCGTTGGGATCACAGGGGCGCGAGGGGATACGCAGTATTTT
d_call: TRBD2; v_call: TRBV7-2; j_call: TRBJ2-1; clone_size: NA; cdr3_aa: CASSYSGVPSSEQFF; cdr3_nt: TGTGCCAGCAGTTATAGCGGGGTCCCTTCCTCTGAGCAGTTCTTC
d_call: NA; v_call: TRBV29-1; j_call: TRBJ1-2; clone_size: NA; cdr3_aa: CSVEDPQGYGYTF; cdr3_nt: TGCAGCGTTGAAGATCCGCAGGGCTATGGCTACACCTTC
d_call: NA; v_call: TRBV4-2; j_call: TRBJ1-2; clone_size: NA; cdr3_aa: CASSQETEANYGYTF; cdr3_nt: TGTGCCAGCAGCCAAGAGACAGAAGCTAACTATGGCTACACCTTC
d_call: TRBD1; v_call: TRBV5-1; j_call: TRBJ2-5; clone_size: many; cdr3_aa: CASSDRTGFRQETQYF; cdr3_nt: TGCGCCAGCAGCGACCGGACAGGATTCAGACAAGAGACCCAGTACTTC
d_call: NA; v_call: TRBV11-1; j_call: TRBJ2-5; clone_size: NA; cdr3_aa: CASSFTPQGKETQYF; cdr3_nt: TGTGCCAGCAGCTTTACTCCCCAGGGGAAAGAGACCCAGTACTTC
d_call: TRBD2; v_call: TRBV11-1; j_call: TRBJ2-3; clone_size: NA; cdr3_aa: CASSRGRDVTDTQYF; cdr3_nt: TGTGCCAGCAGCCGTGGGAGGGATGTGACAGATACGCAGTATTTT
d_call: TRBD2; v_call: TRBV6-5; j_call: TRBJ2-7; clone_size: NA; cdr3_aa: CASSLEVAGRHEQYF; cdr3_nt: TGTGCCAGCAGTCTGGAGGTAGCGGGACGTCACGAGCAGTACTTC
d_call: NA; v_call: TRBV12-3/TRBV12-4; j_call: TRBJ2-7; clone_size: NA; cdr3_aa: CASSHNSYEQYF; cdr3_nt: TGTGCCAGCAGTCATAACAGCTACGAGCAGTACTTC
d_call: NA; v_call: TRBV19; j_call: TRBJ1-5; clone_size: NA; cdr3_aa: CASSIPTDSQPQHF; cdr3_nt: TGTGCCAGTAGTATACCAACGGACAGCCAGCCCCAGCATTTT
d_call: NA; v_call: TRBV5-4; j_call: TRBJ2-1; clone_size: NA; cdr3_aa: CASSLGTPSSYNEQFF; cdr3_nt: TGTGCCAGCAGCTTAGGGACACCGAGCTCCTACAATGAGCAGTTCTTC
d_call: NA; v_call: TRBV19; j_call: TRBJ1-5; clone_size: NA; cdr3_aa: CASRAEDWYSNQPQHF; cdr3_nt: TGTGCCAGTAGAGCGGAGGACTGGTATAGCAATCAGCCCCAGCATTTT
d_call: NA; v_call: TRBV2; j_call: TRBJ1-5; clone_size: NA; cdr3_aa: CASSDLNQPQHF; cdr3_nt: TGTGCCAGCAGTGATTTAAATCAGCCCCAGCATTTT
d_call: TRBD1; v_call: TRBV6-5; j_call: TRBJ1-1; clone_size: NA; cdr3_aa: CASSHRTGVNTEAFF; cdr3_nt: TGTGCCAGCAGTCACCGGACAGGGGTGAACACTGAAGCTTTCTTT
d_call: NA; v_call: TRBV6-5; j_call: TRBJ1-2; clone_size: NA; cdr3_aa: CASSRQGTRGYTF; cdr3_nt: TGTGCCAGCAGTCGTCAGGGGACCAGAGGCTACACCTTC
d_call: TRBD1; v_call: TRBV2; j_call: TRBJ1-6; clone_size: few; cdr3_aa: CASSAPGQGKNSPLHF; cdr3_nt: TGTGCCAGCAGCGCCCCAGGACAGGGGAAGAATTCACCCCTCCACTTT